A single count supports the clone carrying this T cell receptor beta chain. The data derive from a study of blood T cell repertoires in COVID-19. In the authors' methods: It was from reference gene primer amplification that nucleated cell counts were estimated. Profiling relied on immunoSEQ multiplex PCR, and the TCRdb table lists in-frame clones only, not all of them. The V and J calls and clone size come from that table; D and trimming were worked out from the DNA. The sample yields tens of thousands of clones, approximately 84% seen once. Trimming removed 2 bases from V and 8 bases from J; junction bases left unmatched: 6. From germline, CDR1 is SGHRS and CDR2 YFSETQ. The CDR3 is 14 residues long.

The rearrangement uses TRBV5-1 and TRBJ1-4; 7 bases match TRBD1. Sequencing was performed on peripheral blood. The sequence was collected from a man aged 50-60 years with active COVID-19. The CDR3 region is CASSFSQGEEKLFF. The CDR3 bases are TGCGCCAGCAGCTTTTCCCAGGGGGAAGAAAAACTGTTTTTT. Full variable domain (remainder filled in from reference TRBV5-1 and TRBJ1-4): KAGVTQTPRYLIKTRGQQVTLSCSPISGHRSVSWYQQTPGQGLQFLFEYFSETQRNKGNFPGRFSGRQFSNSRSEMNVSTLELGDSALYLCASSFSQGEEKLFFGSGTQLSVL.